The 16 T cell receptor beta chains listed next were all sequenced from one sample in a study of cytomegalovirus exposure and HLA in healthy donors. The PCR had 60 Vbeta and 13 Jbeta primers. Clones were sequenced by immunoSEQ multiplex PCR, and TCRdb holds only the in-frame ones, with some missing. This sample's clone table lists 50,000 to 70,000 clones. Sequencing was carried out using PBMCs. Every receptor here comes from a woman younger than 30 in good health and CMV-seronegative.

The chain couples TRBV30 to TRBJ1-2, with 8 bases fitting TRBD1. The CDR3 spans 17 residues. Germline-derived CDR1 and CDR2 are GTSNPN and SVGIG (reference sequence). With 4 bases clipped from V and 7 bases from J, the junction kept 20 bases outside the gene matches. CDR3 sequence reads: CAWTPWEDGTGRSGYTF. The CDR3 DNA is TGTGCCTGGACTCCTTGGGAGGACGGGACAGGCAGAAGTGGCTACACCTTC.

The J gene is TRBJ2-7, the V gene TRBV6-1; 13 bases agree with TRBD2. Germline V CDR1 and CDR2: MNHNS, SASEGT. The CDR3 loop spans 16 amino acids. The V segment lost 1 base and the J segment 4 bases; nucleotides outside the gene matches: 4. The CDR3 DNA follows: TGTGCCAGCAGTGAAGGATTACTAGCGGGAGGGTACGAGCAGTACTTC. Translated, it gives CASSEGLLAGGYEQYF.

The chain is built from TRBV4-2 and TRBJ2-7; weak D call: TRBD2 (5 bases). Deletions cut 2 bases from V and 2 bases from J, with 13 bases between. The CDR3 covers 15 residues. The germline gives CDR1 LGHNA, CDR2 YNFKEQ. The CDR3 reads CASSQSEGIAYEQYF. Here the CDR3 DNA reads TGTGCCAGCAGCCAATCTGAGGGAATCGCCTACGAGCAGTACTTC.

The chain is built from TRBV30 and TRBJ2-1; D is possibly TRBD1 (6 bases). V was trimmed by 3 bases and J by 1 base, leaving 16 bases between them. Per the germline V gene, CDR1 is GTSNPN and CDR2 is SVGIG (reference sequence). This CDR3 is 16 amino acids long. CDR3 sequence (DNA): TGTGCCTGGAGCCCACCAGGGGCACGGTCCTACAATGAGCAGTTCTTC. Its translation is CAWSPPGARSYNEQFF. Supplemented by reference TRBV30 and TRBJ2-1, the full variable domain reads SQTIHQWPATLVQPVGSPLSLECTVEGTSNPNLYWYRQAAGRGLQLLFYSVGIGQISSEVPQNLSASRPQDRQFILSSKKLLLSDSGFYLCAWSPPGARSYNEQFFGPGTRLTVL.

The V and J genes are TRBV5-6 and TRBJ1-4, with D unresolved. Looked up from germline, CDR1 is SGHDT and CDR2 is YYEEEE. The CDR3 extends over 15 amino acids. The V gene lost 5 bases and the J gene lost 5 bases, with 16 bases spanning the gap. The CDR3 DNA follows: TGTGCCAGCAGTTCCGGGTCCTCCCGGAATGAAAAACTGTTTTTT. It translates to CASSSGSSRNEKLFF.

The chain joins TRBV29-1 to TRBJ1-1, with TRBD1 identical over 8 bases. The germline V gene encodes CDR1 SQVTM and CDR2 ANQGSEA. With 7 bases clipped from V and 7 bases from J, the junction kept 14 bases outside the gene matches. The CDR3 is 14 residues long. CDR3 sequence reads: CSAVPTGVDDEAFF. CDR3 coding DNA: TGCAGCGCCGTACCGACAGGGGTGGATGATGAAGCTTTCTTT.

The CDR3 protein is CASSPGTGLEQYF. The CDR3, as DNA: TGTGCCAGCAGCCCCGGGACAGGGTTGGAGCAGTACTTC. The gene calls are TRBV7-2 and TRBJ2-7; 9 nucleotides agree with TRBD1. The CDR3 extends over 13 amino acids. Trimming at V came to 5 bases and at J to 7 bases, leaving 6 bases not matched to a gene. Per germline, CDR1 SGHTA and CDR2 FQGNSA.

J is TRBJ2-7 and V is TRBV15; D might be TRBD1 (6 bases). Germline assignment: CDR1 LNHNV and CDR2 YYDKDF (reference sequence). This CDR3 region has 12 residues. V shed 1 base and J shed 5 bases, with 6 bases lying between them. DNA of the CDR3: TGTGCCACCAGCAGAGCAGGGGACGAGCAGTACTTC. This translates into CATSRAGDEQYF.

V and J are TRBV29-1 and TRBJ1-1; possibly TRBD1 for D (6 bases). V lost 6 bases, J lost 1 base, and 18 bases lay in between. The CDR3 totals 15 residues. Germline CDR1 and CDR2: SQVTM and ANQGSEA. This chain's CDR3 is CSVGTHYRENTEAFF. The DNA for the CDR3 is TGCAGCGTGGGTACCCATTACAGGGAGAACACTGAAGCTTTCTTT.

The V and J genes are TRBV4-1 and TRBJ1-2; TRBD1 might be the D (5 bases). The V end lost 0 bases, the J end lost 0 bases, and 17 bases lay between the germline ends. The CDR3 length is 18 residues. Per the germline V gene, CDR1 is MGHRA and CDR2 is YSYEKL. This chain's CDR3 is CASSQEAPPGPANYGYTF. The CDR3 nucleotides are TGCGCCAGCAGCCAAGAGGCTCCCCCAGGGCCAGCTAACTATGGCTACACCTTC.

CDR3 residues: CASSTPVSGNTIYF. CDR3 coding DNA: TGTGCCAGCAGTACACCCGTCTCTGGAAACACCATATATTTT. V usage is TRBV6-1 and J usage is TRBJ1-3; no definite D call. Germline CDR1 reads MNHNS; CDR2 reads SASEGT. This CDR3 is 14 amino acids long. V lost 5 bases and J 0 bases, leaving 8 bases between the germline ends.

V gene TRBV6-5 combines with J gene TRBJ1-2, with TRBD1 matching over 7 bases. The CDR3 has 14 residues. The germline gives CDR1 MNHEY, CDR2 SVGAGI. The junction had 11 bases not matched to a gene; V was cut back by 5 bases and J by 8 bases. The CDR3 nucleotides read TGTGCCAGCAGTACATTGACAGGGCCGAAGGGCTACACCTTC. This sequence encodes CASSTLTGPKGYTF.

The chain uses TRBV25-1 and TRBJ2-5, with D possibly being TRBD1 (5 bases). The closer fit of TRBJ2-7 to the DNA end suggests the J call may be wrong. The CDR3 contains 13 residues. Germline V gene lookup returns CDR1 MGHDK and CDR2 SYGVNS. The CDR3 reads CASSADRSYEQYF. CDR3 coding DNA: TGTGCCAGCAGTGCAGACAGATCCTACGAGCAGTACTTC.

The chain recombines TRBV5-1 with TRBJ2-5; 8 bases map to TRBD1. Germline V gives CDR1 SGHRS, CDR2 YFSETQ. The V gene end was trimmed by 4 bases and the J gene end by 4 bases; junction bases not matched to a gene: 9. This CDR3 has 15 amino acids. The CDR3 spells CASSPQGASAETQYF. The CDR3 nucleotides read TGCGCCAGCAGCCCGCAGGGGGCGTCTGCAGAGACCCAGTACTTC.

V is TRBV9 and J is TRBJ2-2, with a possible D match to TRBD1 (6 bases). Germline CDR1 is SGDLS and CDR2 is YYNGEE. There are 14 residues in the CDR3. The ends were cut back, 5 bases at V and 8 bases at J, with 16 bases in the middle. Here the CDR3 DNA reads TGTGCCAGCAGTCGATCACAGGGCCCGGGGGAGCTGTTTTTT. Translating it yields CASSRSQGPGELFF.

CDR3 sequence reads: CASGLVGGELNEQFF. CDR3 nucleotides: TGTGCTAGTGGTTTGGTAGGGGGGGAGCTCAATGAGCAGTTCTTC. The chain combines TRBV12-5 with TRBJ2-1; possibly TRBD2 for D (7 bases). Germline CDR1 LGHNT, CDR2 FRNRAP. This CDR3 is built from 15 residues. V was trimmed by 0 bases and J by 6 bases, leaving 12 bases between them. The full variable domain, in which reference TRBV12-5 and TRBJ2-1 provide the parts outside the CDR3, is DARVTQTPRHKVTEMGQEVTMRCQPILGHNTVFWYRQTMMQGLELLAYFRNRAPLDDSGMPKDRFSAEMPDATLATLKIQPSEPRDSAVYFCASGLVGGELNEQFFGPGTRLTVL.